A selection of T cell receptor beta chains follows, all from one sample in a study of T-cell memory formation after mild COVID-19. From the 5' RACE reads, TCRdb called clonotypes with MiXCR, one entry per CDR3 protein. The repertoire includes 410,000 or so distinct CDR3 sequences, 20% to 30% of them detected once, and under 15% sits in the top ten. The material sequenced was PBMCs or a T cell subset sorted from them (not recorded which). These receptors were obtained from an adult woman who had mild COVID-19 (a few samples of this study predate the infection). Cell type and time point are not known. Both conserved end residues are part of each CDR3. Fields, in order: V gene, J gene, D gene, clone size, CDR3 protein, CDR3 DNA. A D gene is named only where the DNA matches it firmly. Not every row has a clone size; where given, it reads once, few, many or a size class.

v_gene: TRBV6-5; j_gene: TRBJ2-3; d_gene: -; abundance: few; CDR3aa: CASSQAPVDTQYF; CDR3nt: TGTGCCAGCAGTCAAGCCCCCGTGGATACGCAGTATTTT
v_gene: TRBV7-2; j_gene: TRBJ2-7; d_gene: -; abundance: -; CDR3aa: CASSLGGRWEQYF; CDR3nt: TGTGCCAGCAGCTTAGGAGGGAGGTGGGAGCAGTACTTC
v_gene: TRBV9; j_gene: TRBJ2-5; d_gene: TRBD1; abundance: -; CDR3aa: CASSVGFSRTGPSETQYF; CDR3nt: TGTGCCAGCAGCGTAGGGTTCTCGAGGACAGGTCCGTCAGAGACCCAGTACTTC
v_gene: TRBV5-1; j_gene: TRBJ1-3; d_gene: -; abundance: few; CDR3aa: CASSLEAYSGNTIYF; CDR3nt: TGCGCCAGCAGCTTGGAGGCCTACTCTGGAAACACCATATATTTT
v_gene: TRBV20-1; j_gene: TRBJ2-7; d_gene: -; abundance: few; CDR3aa: CSARPRTGPSYEQYF; CDR3nt: TGCAGTGCTAGACCTCGGACGGGGCCCTCCTACGAGCAGTACTTC
v_gene: TRBV2; j_gene: TRBJ2-1; d_gene: TRBD2; abundance: -; CDR3aa: CASSDATSGGNEQFF; CDR3nt: TGTGCCAGCAGTGATGCGACTAGCGGAGGTAATGAGCAGTTCTTC
v_gene: TRBV7-9; j_gene: TRBJ2-6; d_gene: -; abundance: -; CDR3aa: CASSLEAGALPVSGANVLTF; CDR3nt: TGTGCCAGCAGCTTAGAGGCAGGGGCGTTACCCGTCTCTGGGGCCAACGTCCTGACTTTC
v_gene: TRBV10-3; j_gene: TRBJ2-3; d_gene: -; abundance: few; CDR3aa: CAISEASVSTVRDTQYF; CDR3nt: TGTGCCATCAGTGAGGCCTCGGTCAGCACGGTACGGGATACGCAGTATTTT
v_gene: TRBV15; j_gene: TRBJ2-2; d_gene: -; abundance: few; CDR3aa: CATSSMTGELFF; CDR3nt: TGTGCCACCAGCAGTATGACCGGGGAGCTGTTTTTT
v_gene: TRBV4-2; j_gene: TRBJ2-1; d_gene: -; abundance: few; CDR3aa: CASSQDPDGSYNEQFF; CDR3nt: TGTGCCAGCAGCCAAGACCCTGACGGGTCCTACAATGAGCAGTTCTTC
v_gene: TRBV2; j_gene: TRBJ2-1; d_gene: -; abundance: few; CDR3aa: CASSGLVAGLYNEQFF; CDR3nt: TGTGCCAGCAGCGGCCTTGTCGCGGGGCTATACAATGAGCAGTTCTTC
v_gene: TRBV7-2; j_gene: TRBJ2-1; d_gene: -; abundance: -; CDR3aa: CASSLTARTPTEQFF; CDR3nt: TGTGCCAGCAGCTTAACGGCTCGGACTCCCACTGAGCAGTTCTTC
v_gene: TRBV20-1; j_gene: TRBJ2-1; d_gene: TRBD1; abundance: -; CDR3aa: CSASRQGATSQFF; CDR3nt: TGCAGTGCTAGCCGACAGGGGGCCACGTCGCAGTTCTTC
v_gene: TRBV7-3; j_gene: TRBJ2-1; d_gene: -; abundance: -; CDR3aa: CASSLTLEVGSEQFF; CDR3nt: TGTGCCAGCAGCTTAACGCTGGAAGTTGGTAGTGAGCAGTTCTTC
v_gene: TRBV29-1; j_gene: TRBJ1-2; d_gene: -; abundance: -; CDR3aa: CSVYAVTNYGYTF; CDR3nt: TGCAGCGTTTATGCAGTCACTAACTATGGCTACACCTTC
v_gene: TRBV11-3; j_gene: TRBJ1-4; d_gene: TRBD1; abundance: -; CDR3aa: CASSSSDRGIDRANEKLFF; CDR3nt: TGTGCCAGCAGCTCATCGGACAGGGGGATTGATCGGGCTAATGAAAAACTGTTTTTT
v_gene: TRBV7-3; j_gene: TRBJ2-5; d_gene: -; abundance: -; CDR3aa: CASSPAGGGTSQYF; CDR3nt: TGTGCCAGCAGCCCCGCTGGGGGCGGGACGAGCCAGTACTTC
v_gene: TRBV29-1; j_gene: TRBJ2-3; d_gene: -; abundance: few; CDR3aa: CSVMMGPTDTQYF; CDR3nt: TGCAGCGTTATGATGGGTCCCACAGATACGCAGTATTTT
v_gene: TRBV12-3/TRBV12-4; j_gene: TRBJ1-2; d_gene: TRBD1; abundance: -; CDR3aa: CASSATGGLGGYTF; CDR3nt: TGTGCCAGCAGTGCTACAGGGGGGCTGGGGGGCTACACCTTC
v_gene: TRBV7-9; j_gene: TRBJ2-5; d_gene: TRBD1; abundance: -; CDR3aa: CASSVGTVSQETQYF; CDR3nt: TGTGCCAGCAGCGTCGGGACAGTTTCCCAAGAGACCCAGTACTTC
v_gene: TRBV11-3; j_gene: TRBJ2-1; d_gene: TRBD2; abundance: few; CDR3aa: CASSPAGGSYNEQFF; CDR3nt: TGTGCCAGCAGCCCCGCGGGGGGGTCTTACAATGAGCAGTTCTTC
v_gene: TRBV2; j_gene: TRBJ2-1; d_gene: TRBD2; abundance: few; CDR3aa: CASKDGGGVTEQFF; CDR3nt: TGTGCCAGCAAAGATGGCGGGGGGGTGACTGAGCAGTTCTTC
v_gene: TRBV11-2; j_gene: TRBJ2-1; d_gene: -; abundance: -; CDR3aa: CASSLSDVQFF; CDR3nt: TGTGCCAGCAGCCTAAGCGATGTGCAGTTCTTC
v_gene: TRBV5-1; j_gene: TRBJ2-3; d_gene: -; abundance: few; CDR3aa: CASSVAIGDTQYF; CDR3nt: TGCGCCAGCAGCGTGGCAATAGGCGATACGCAGTATTTT
v_gene: TRBV6-1; j_gene: TRBJ1-5; d_gene: -; abundance: few; CDR3aa: CASSDRQGYQPQHF; CDR3nt: TGTGCCAGCAGTGATAGGCAGGGGTACCAGCCCCAGCATTTT
v_gene: TRBV18; j_gene: TRBJ1-1; d_gene: -; abundance: -; CDR3aa: CASSTRDIVNTEAFF; CDR3nt: TGTGCCAGCTCAACCCGGGACATTGTGAACACTGAAGCTTTCTTT
v_gene: TRBV20-1; j_gene: TRBJ1-2; d_gene: -; abundance: few; CDR3aa: CSHPEWGHNGYTF; CDR3nt: TGCAGCCACCCAGAATGGGGGCATAATGGCTACACCTTC
v_gene: TRBV7-2; j_gene: TRBJ2-1; d_gene: -; abundance: -; CDR3aa: CASSFAGDEQFF; CDR3nt: TGTGCCAGCAGCTTCGCGGGCGATGAGCAGTTCTTC
v_gene: TRBV5-1; j_gene: TRBJ2-1; d_gene: -; abundance: many; CDR3aa: CASSLDQGLDKFF; CDR3nt: TGCGCCAGCAGCTTAGATCAGGGACTGGACAAGTTCTTC
v_gene: TRBV21-1; j_gene: TRBJ2-1; d_gene: -; abundance: -; CDR3aa: CANKPGPHQNEQFF; CDR3nt: TGTGCCAACAAACCGGGACCGCACCAAAATGAGCAGTTCTTC
v_gene: TRBV3-1; j_gene: TRBJ2-7; d_gene: -; abundance: once; CDR3aa: CASSRNLVDYEQYF; CDR3nt: TGTGCCAGCAGCCGTAACCTAGTTGACTACGAGCAGTACTTC
v_gene: TRBV20-1; j_gene: TRBJ2-2; d_gene: TRBD1; abundance: many; CDR3aa: CSAREPSGTATGELFF; CDR3nt: TGCAGTGCTAGAGAACCCTCCGGGACAGCCACCGGGGAGCTGTTTTTT
v_gene: TRBV6-2/TRBV6-3; j_gene: TRBJ2-7; d_gene: -; abundance: few; CDR3aa: CATLRTGNEQYF; CDR3nt: TGTGCCACCCTTAGGACCGGCAACGAGCAGTACTTC
v_gene: TRBV4-1; j_gene: TRBJ2-7; d_gene: TRBD1; abundance: -; CDR3aa: CASSPPPGQGARGRYEQYF; CDR3nt: TGCGCCAGCAGCCCCCCTCCGGGACAGGGGGCTAGAGGTCGCTACGAGCAGTACTTC
v_gene: TRBV25-1; j_gene: TRBJ1-5; d_gene: -; abundance: few; CDR3aa: CASSARGGRQPQHF; CDR3nt: TGTGCCAGCAGTGCCCGGGGCGGTCGCCAGCCCCAGCATTTT
v_gene: TRBV6-1; j_gene: TRBJ1-2; d_gene: TRBD1; abundance: -; CDR3aa: CASSEAGPGQRYTF; CDR3nt: TGTGCCAGCAGTGAAGCGGGTCCGGGACAGAGGTACACCTTC
v_gene: TRBV10-3; j_gene: TRBJ1-6; d_gene: TRBD1; abundance: few; CDR3aa: CAISSGGSYNSPLHF; CDR3nt: TGTGCCATCAGTTCAGGGGGCTCCTATAATTCACCCCTCCACTTT
v_gene: TRBV24-1; j_gene: TRBJ1-5; d_gene: -; abundance: -; CDR3aa: CATSGREGKPQHF; CDR3nt: TGTGCCACCAGTGGACGGGAGGGGAAGCCCCAGCATTTT
v_gene: TRBV12-3/TRBV12-4; j_gene: TRBJ2-2; d_gene: -; abundance: -; CDR3aa: CASSFILGGELFF; CDR3nt: TGTGCCAGCAGTTTCATCCTCGGCGGGGAGCTGTTTTTT
v_gene: TRBV7-3; j_gene: TRBJ2-3; d_gene: TRBD2; abundance: -; CDR3aa: CASSLIAGATDTQYF; CDR3nt: TGTGCCAGCAGCTTAATAGCGGGGGCCACAGATACGCAGTATTTT
v_gene: TRBV12-3/TRBV12-4; j_gene: TRBJ1-5; d_gene: TRBD1; abundance: -; CDR3aa: CASSLPGQGPNQPQHF; CDR3nt: TGTGCCAGCAGTTTACCGGGACAGGGTCCCAATCAGCCCCAGCATTTT
v_gene: TRBV7-2; j_gene: TRBJ2-1; d_gene: TRBD2; abundance: -; CDR3aa: CASSLAGGRYNEQFF; CDR3nt: TGTGCCAGCAGCTTAGCGGGGGGGAGGTACAATGAGCAGTTCTTC
v_gene: TRBV2; j_gene: TRBJ2-1; d_gene: TRBD2; abundance: -; CDR3aa: CASSELLAGGREQFF; CDR3nt: TGTGCCAGCAGTGAACTGCTAGCGGGGGGCAGGGAGCAGTTCTTC
v_gene: TRBV20-1; j_gene: TRBJ2-3; d_gene: -; abundance: few; CDR3aa: CSADNNTQYF; CDR3nt: TGCAGTGCTGACAACAATACGCAGTATTTT